This TCR beta chain was recorded in a study of blood T cell repertoires in COVID-19. The protocol was immunoSEQ multiplex PCR, while the TCRdb copy is restricted to in-frame clones and leaves out a portion. The data show roughly 150,000 clones, with approximately 80% seen just once and roughly 8.4% held by the top ten. From germline, CDR1 is MDHEN and CDR2 SYDVKM. The CDR3 consists of 15 residues. Deletions cut 6 bases from V and 2 bases from J, with 14 bases between. This chain uses TRBV28 with TRBJ1-5, with D perhaps TRBD1 (5 bases). This TCR derives from a woman of 80 years or more with COVID-19, enrolled during active disease. Specimen: peripheral blood. The CDR3 bases are TGTGCCAGCAGCACGAACAGGCGTGGCAATCAGCCCCAGCATTTT. This codes for CASSTNRRGNQPQHF. Filled out from reference TRBV28 and TRBJ1-5, the complete variable domain reads DVKVTQSSRYLVKRTGEKVFLECVQDMDHENMFWYRQDPGLGLRLIYFSYDVKMKEKGDIPEGYSVSREKKERFSLILESASTNQTSMYLCASSTNRRGNQPQHFGDGTRLSIL.